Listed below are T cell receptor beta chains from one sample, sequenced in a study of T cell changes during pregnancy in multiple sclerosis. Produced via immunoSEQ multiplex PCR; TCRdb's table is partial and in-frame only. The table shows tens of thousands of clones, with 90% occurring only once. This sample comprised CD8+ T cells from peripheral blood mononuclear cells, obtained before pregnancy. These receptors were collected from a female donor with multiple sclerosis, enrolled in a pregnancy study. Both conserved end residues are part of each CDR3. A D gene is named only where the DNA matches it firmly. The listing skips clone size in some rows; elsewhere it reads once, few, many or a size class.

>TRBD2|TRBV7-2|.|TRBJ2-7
CAGGLAGGSSYEQYF
TGTGCCGGGGGACTAGCGGGAGGGAGCTCCTACGAGCAGTACTTC
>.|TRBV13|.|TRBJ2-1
CASSGAVTLTGEQFF
TGTGCCAGCAGCGGAGCGGTTACGTTAACGGGTGAGCAGTTCTTC
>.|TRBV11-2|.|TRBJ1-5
CASSLGGGQPQHF
TGTGCCAGCAGCTTGGGGGGTGGGCAGCCCCAGCATTTT
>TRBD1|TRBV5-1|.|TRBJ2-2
CASSSGQGALAGELFF
TGCGCCAGCAGCTCGGGACAGGGGGCTTTGGCCGGGGAGCTGTTTTTT
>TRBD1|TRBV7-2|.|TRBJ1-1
CASSLRTGSDTEAFF
TGTGCCAGCAGCCTTCGGACAGGGTCGGACACTGAAGCTTTCTTT
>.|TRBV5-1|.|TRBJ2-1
CASTPGAGYNEQFF
TGCGCCAGCACACCAGGGGCGGGCTACAATGAGCAGTTCTTC
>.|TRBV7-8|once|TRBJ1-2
CASSLAQSASYGYTF
TGTGCCAGCAGCTTAGCGCAGTCGGCTAGCTATGGCTACACCTTC
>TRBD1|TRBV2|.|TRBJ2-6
CASNIRTGPGANVLTF
TGTGCCAGCAATATTAGGACAGGGCCCGGGGCCAACGTCCTGACTTTC
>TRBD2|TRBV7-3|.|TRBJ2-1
CASSSPLGLAGNEQFF
TGTGCCAGCAGCTCGCCCTTGGGACTAGCGGGCAATGAGCAGTTCTTC
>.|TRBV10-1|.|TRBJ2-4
CASSGVAKNIQYF
TGCGCCAGCTCGGGGGTAGCCAAAAACATTCAGTACTTC
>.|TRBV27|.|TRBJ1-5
CASSLRESTQPQHF
TGTGCCAGCAGTTTAAGGGAGAGCACACAGCCCCAGCATTTT
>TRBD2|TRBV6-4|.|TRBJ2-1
CASSETSGGNNEQFF
TGTGCCAGCAGTGAAACTAGCGGGGGGAACAATGAGCAGTTCTTC
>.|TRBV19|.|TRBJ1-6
CASSIAGVMNSPLHF
TGTGCCAGTAGTATAGCCGGGGTTATGAATTCACCCCTCCACTTT
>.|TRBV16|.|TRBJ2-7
CASSQWAGELYEQYF
TGTGCCAGCAGCCAATGGGCAGGTGAGCTCTACGAGCAGTACTTC
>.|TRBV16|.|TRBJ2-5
CASSQSLRETQYF
TGTGCCAGCAGCCAATCACTACGGGAGACCCAGTACTTC
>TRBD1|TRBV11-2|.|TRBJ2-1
CASQGQGNEQFF
TGTGCCAGCCAGGGACAGGGGAATGAGCAGTTCTTC
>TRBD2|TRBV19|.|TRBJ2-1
CASSIGGLAGVNEQFF
TGTGCCAGTAGTATCGGCGGACTAGCGGGAGTCAATGAGCAGTTCTTC
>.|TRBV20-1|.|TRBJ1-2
CSARTVGDYTF
TGCAGTGCTAGGACAGTCGGCGACTACACCTTC
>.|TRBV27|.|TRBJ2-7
CASRGGETGDYYEQYF
TGTGCCAGCAGAGGGGGGGAGACAGGGGATTACTACGAGCAGTACTTC
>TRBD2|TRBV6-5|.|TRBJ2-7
CASSYSRGGTEQYF
TGTGCCAGCAGTTACTCCCGGGGGGGTACCGAGCAGTACTTC
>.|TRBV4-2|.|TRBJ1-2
CASSPSTYGYTF
TGTGCCAGCAGCCCGTCTACCTATGGCTACACCTTC
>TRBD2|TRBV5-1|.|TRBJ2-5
CASSLDLAGWETQYF
TGCGCCAGCAGCTTGGACCTAGCGGGTTGGGAGACCCAGTACTTC
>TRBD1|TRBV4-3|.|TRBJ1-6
CASSPDRGENNSPLHF
TGCGCCAGCAGTCCCGACAGGGGGGAAAACAATTCACCCCTCCACTTT
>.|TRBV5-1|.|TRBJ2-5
CASSFFGEELETQYF
TGCGCCAGCAGCTTTTTCGGAGAGGAGTTAGAGACCCAGTACTTC
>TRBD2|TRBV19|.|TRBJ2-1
CASSLGGSFTEQFF
TGTGCCAGTAGTCTGGGCGGGAGTTTTACTGAGCAGTTCTTC
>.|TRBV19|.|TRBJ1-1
CASSTGRGGAFF
TGTGCCAGTAGTACCGGACGCGGCGGGGCTTTCTTT
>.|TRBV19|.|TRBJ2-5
CASSYRVYQETQYF
TGTGCCAGTAGTTACAGGGTGTACCAAGAGACCCAGTACTTC
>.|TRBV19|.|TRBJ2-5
CASSMYSGGAVGETQYF
TGTGCCAGTAGTATGTACTCTGGGGGCGCAGTGGGAGAGACCCAGTACTTC
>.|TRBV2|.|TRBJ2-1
CASSPLGVEQFF
TGTGCCAGCAGCCCCTTAGGAGTTGAGCAGTTCTTC